The 18 T cell receptor beta chains in this list originate from one sample, sequenced in a study of sequential checkpoint blockade in melanoma. TCRdb keeps only in-frame clones here, not all; method: immunoSEQ multiplex PCR. Of approximately 6,200 clones listed, approximately 90% are singletons. Treatment denoted: randomized to nivolumab then ipilimumab (arm A) or the reverse (arm B). The source material was CD8+ T cells sorted from blood (inferred from file names), sampled from a patient given nivolumab and ipilimumab in sequence. The origin of the receptors is a human donor with melanoma.

The V gene is TRBV4-1, the J gene TRBJ2-7, with 8 bases aligning to TRBD1. The germline V gene has CDR1 MGHRA and CDR2 YSYEKL. The CDR3 runs 16 residues. The J segment lost 2 bases and the V segment lost 0 bases, leaving 6 bases of the junction unmatched. CDR3 bases: TGCGCCAGCAGCCAAGATTCGGGGACAGGACCCTACGAGCAGTACTTC. Its translation: CASSQDSGTGPYEQYF.

This clone was recorded only once. The CDR3 is CASSFPRDFNSYEQYF. Written as DNA, the CDR3 is TGTGCCAGCAGTTTCCCCCGGGACTTTAACTCCTACGAGCAGTACTTC. The V gene is TRBV28, the J gene TRBJ2-7, with TRBD2 as a possible D gene (6 bases). This CDR3 is 16 amino acids long. CDR1 is MDHEN, CDR2 SYDVKM, per germline. V lost 3 bases and J lost 0, with 15 bases in between.

This chain links TRBV28 with TRBJ2-5; possibly TRBD2 for D (6 bases). The CDR3 length is 15 residues. The germline V gene has CDR1 MDHEN and CDR2 SYDVKM. Trimming removed 7 bases from V and 10 bases from J, with 25 bases in between. As DNA, the CDR3 is TGTGCCAGCAACCCCGGGGGAGGCTCCCATGGTGGCCAGTACTTC. It specifies CASNPGGGSHGGQYF. Filled out from reference TRBV28 and TRBJ2-5, the complete variable domain reads DVKVTQSSRYLVKRTGEKVFLECVQDMDHENMFWYRQDPGLGLRLIYFSYDVKMKEKGDIPEGYSVSREKKERFSLILESASTNQTSMYLCASNPGGGSHGGQYFGPGTRLLVL.

This sequence joins TRBV27 and TRBJ2-7, with TRBD1 as a possible D gene (5 bases). This CDR3 is 15 amino acids long. Germline CDR1 reads MNHEY; CDR2 reads SMNVEV (reference sequence). The germline V and J ends were trimmed by 2 bases and 0 bases, with 11 bases remaining between them. CDR3: CASSLKGRSSYEQYF. In DNA form, the CDR3 reads TGTGCCAGCAGTTTAAAGGGGCGGAGCTCCTACGAGCAGTACTTC.

The chain links TRBV19 to TRBJ1-5; 7 bases line up with TRBD1. V lost 3 bases, J lost 3 bases, and 5 bases stayed unmatched. The germline V gene has CDR1 LNHDA and CDR2 SQIVND (reference sequence). The CDR3 has 15 residues. CDR3 protein: CASSITGVINQPQHF. Written as DNA, the CDR3 is TGTGCCAGTAGTATCACAGGGGTCATCAATCAGCCCCAGCATTTT.

The V gene is TRBV5-1, the J gene TRBJ1-1, with 8 nucleotides matching TRBD1. The CDR3 covers 17 residues. Germline assignment: CDR1 SGHRS and CDR2 YFSETQ. Losses at the gene ends were 3 bases for V and 2 bases for J; bases not matched to a gene: 12. The CDR3 region is CASSWTTGGFGNTEAFF. As DNA, the CDR3 is TGCGCCAGCAGCTGGACCACAGGGGGATTTGGAAACACTGAAGCTTTCTTT.

This clone was recorded a few times. This chain links TRBV5-6 with TRBJ1-4; TRBD1 is a possible D gene (6 bases). V was pared by 2 bases and J by 3 bases, with 11 bases between. This CDR3 contains 15 residues. Germline V gene lookup returns CDR1 SGHDT and CDR2 YYEEEE. Here the CDR3 DNA reads TGTGCCAGCAGCTTACAGGGATGGGCTAATGAAAAACTGTTTTTT. Translating it yields CASSLQGWANEKLFF.

This clone is a singleton in its sample. This chain links TRBV28 with TRBJ2-5, with D maybe TRBD1 (5 bases). The assigned J gene may be wrong: the sequence end matches TRBJ2-7 better. Per the germline V gene, CDR1 is MDHEN and CDR2 is SYDVKM. The CDR3 sequence is 14 residues long. The CDR3 DNA reads TGTGCCAGCCGATTGGGGCCTACCCCCTACGAGCAGTACTTC. This encodes CASRLGPTPYEQYF.

This chain uses TRBV7-8 with TRBJ2-2; 9 positions agree with TRBD2. The V segment lost 5 bases and the J segment 6 bases; nucleotides outside the gene matches: 10. Germline V gene data show CDR1 as SGHVS and CDR2 as FQNEAQ. The CDR3 runs 16 residues. CDR3 sequence: CASSGPSGGRAGELFF. The CDR3 DNA reads TGTGCCAGCAGCGGGCCGTCCGGCGGGAGGGCCGGGGAGCTGTTTTTT.

This clone was detected once. This chain uses TRBV4-1 with TRBJ2-7, with 12 nucleotides matching TRBD2. In germline, CDR1 is MGHRA, CDR2 YSYEKL. J gave up 6 bases and V 1 base, and 16 bases lay outside the gene matches. The CDR3 consists of 19 residues. The CDR3 nucleotides read TGCGCCAGCAGCCAAGCCTCGGGACTAGCGGGCGTATTTGTTGTCGAGCAGTACTTC. It is translated as CASSQASGLAGVFVVEQYF.

The V call is TRBV7-3, the J call TRBJ2-7, with D possibly TRBD2 on 6 matching bases. The CDR3 covers 15 residues. The V gene lost 1 base and the J gene lost 5 bases, with 15 bases spanning the gap. Looked up from germline, CDR1 is SGHTA and CDR2 is FQGTGA. The CDR3 DNA is TGTGCCAGCAGCTTAAGACTAGGATCCATCGACGAGCAGTACTTC. It yields the protein CASSLRLGSIDEQYF. Full variable domain (outside the CDR3, taken from reference TRBV7-3 and TRBJ2-7): GAGVSQTPSNKVTEKGKYVELRCDPISGHTALYWYRQSLGQGPEFLIYFQGTGAADDSGLPNDRFFAVRPEGSVSTLKIQRTERGDSAVYLCASSLRLGSIDEQYFGPGTRLTVT.

The rearrangement joins TRBV19 to TRBJ1-5; unclear D gene. This CDR3 spans 15 amino acids. Germline V CDR1 and CDR2: LNHDA, SQIVND (reference sequence). Trimming removed 7 bases at V and 1 base at J, with 14 bases between. For the CDR3, the DNA is TGTGCCAGTAAGGAGGGCGTTTACAGCAATCAGCCCCAGCATTTT. Translated, it gives CASKEGVYSNQPQHF.

This clone is a singleton in its sample. The chain recombines TRBV27 with TRBJ2-2, with D hard to call. Germline CDR1 reads MNHEY; CDR2 reads SMNVEV (reference sequence). This CDR3 comprises 16 residues. Trimming removed 1 base at V and 4 bases at J, with 13 bases between. The CDR3 here is CASSLLPGFSTGELFF. The CDR3 nucleotides read TGTGCCAGCAGTTTATTGCCCGGGTTCAGCACCGGGGAGCTGTTTTTT.

In its sample, this clone was seen once. The V gene is TRBV7-2, the J gene TRBJ2-4; 8 nucleotides align to TRBD1. Germline-derived CDR1 and CDR2 are SGHTA and FQGNSA. The CDR3 is made up of 17 amino acids. Trimming at V came to 1 base and at J to 2 bases, leaving 7 bases not matched to a gene. CDR3 bases: TGTGCCAGCAGCTTAGTTCTACAGGGGGGCCCCAAAAACATTCAGTACTTC. This encodes CASSLVLQGGPKNIQYF.

V usage is TRBV15 and J usage is TRBJ2-6; D is uncertain. This CDR3 region has 13 residues. Germline CDR1 reads LNHNV; CDR2 reads YYDKDF (reference sequence). Trimming cost V 6 bases and J 1 base, with 4 bases left between them. CDR3 in amino acids: CATSPSGANVLTF. The CDR3 coding sequence is TGTGCCACCAGTCCGTCTGGGGCCAACGTCCTGACTTTC.

The chain combines TRBV11-3 with TRBJ1-3; 7 nucleotides line up with TRBD1. The CDR3 has 15 amino acids. V gave up 4 bases and J gave up 0 bases; unmatched junction bases: 3. Germline loops: CDR1 SGHNT, CDR2 YENEEA. CDR3 loop: CASSSDRDSGNTIYF. The CDR3 coding sequence is TGTGCCAGCAGCTCCGACAGGGACTCTGGAAACACCATATATTTT.

The chain has TRBV21-1 and TRBJ2-7; the tabulated D call, TRBD1, remains unverified against the DNA. TRBV21-1 is a pseudogene segment. CDR3 size: 16 residues. In nucleotides, the CDR3 is TGTGCCAGCAGCAAAGTAGGACACTACGCCGGCTACGAGCAGTACTTC. Translated, it gives CASSKVGHYAGYEQYF.

A note on this clone: At one end the junction does not follow the germline gene, possibly because of a read error. Other DNA variants within this sample encode the same CDR3. The CDR3: CASSLTAGGNEQFF. The CDR3 DNA reads TGTGCCAGCAGCTTAACGGCGGGAGGCAATGAACAGTTCTTC. The chain couples TRBV7-3 to TRBJ2-1; TRBD2 agrees at 8 bases. Looked up from germline, CDR1 is SGHTA and CDR2 is FQGTGA. This CDR3 contains 14 residues.